These 3 T cell receptor beta chains came from one sample sequenced in a study of cytomegalovirus exposure and HLA in healthy donors. Vbeta (60) and Jbeta (13) primers were used in the PCR. The repertoire was sequenced with immunoSEQ multiplex PCR; TCRdb's copy has only in-frame clones and lacks some. Among 130,000 to 150,000 clones listed, over 70% were seen once. Sequences were obtained from PBMCs. The receptors derive from a young man in good health and CMV-seropositive.

The chain is built from TRBV9 and TRBJ2-3; tentatively, D is TRBD1 (5 bases). The germline V gene encodes CDR1 SGDLS and CDR2 YYNGEE. V was pared by 0 bases and J by 2 bases, with 10 bases between. This CDR3 contains 15 residues. DNA for the CDR3: TGTGCCAGCAGCGTAGCAGGGTCTATCACAGATACGCAGTATTTT. Residues: CASSVAGSITDTQYF.

This sequence joins TRBV7-6 and TRBJ1-3; maybe TRBD1 (5 bases). Germline CDR1 is SGHVS and CDR2 is FNYEAQ. V lost 6 bases, J lost 2 bases, and 20 bases lay in between. CDR3 length: 17 amino acids. The CDR3 here is CASSHGGTVAAGNTIYF. CDR3 bases: TGTGCCAGCAGTCACGGCGGGACCGTGGCTGCTGGAAACACCATATATTTT.

The chain joins TRBV6-1 to TRBJ2-5, with 14 positions matching TRBD2. This CDR3 is 18 amino acids long. The V gene's germline CDR1 is MNHNS and CDR2 SASEGT. The V and J ends lost 4 bases and 4 bases, in that order; junction bases with no gene match: 11. CDR3 DNA: TGTGCCAGCAGTGCTATTAACGCGGGGACTAGCGGGGGAGAGACCCAGTACTTC. Residues: CASSAINAGTSGGETQYF.